This T cell receptor (beta chain) appears in the sequencing data of a study of T-cell memory formation after mild COVID-19. CDR3 length equals 16 residues. V shed 0 bases, J shed 4 bases, and the junction held 3 bases outside the gene matches. Germline CDR1 and CDR2: SEHNR and FQNEAQ (reference sequence). TCRdb passed the 5' RACE reads through MiXCR, listing each CDR3 protein once. This sample has more than 75,000 distinct CDR3 sequences, with approximately 15% found just once. The receptor was derived from an adult woman who had mild COVID-19 (a few samples of this study predate the infection). Cell type and time point are not known. The sequencing input was PBMCs or a T cell subset sorted from them (not recorded which). This chain joins TRBV7-9 and TRBJ2-1, with 10 bases matching TRBD2. For the CDR3, the DNA is TGTGCCAGCAGCTTAGCCACTAGCGGGACGTACAATGAGCAGTTCTTC. It translates to CASSLATSGTYNEQFF.